A selection of T cell receptor beta chains follows, all from one sample in a study of PD-1 blockade in classical Hodgkin lymphoma. Produced via immunoSEQ multiplex PCR; TCRdb's table is partial and in-frame only. The data hold roughly 2,700 clones, with roughly four fifths observed a single time. The sequencing used CD8+ T cells from blood, collected at baseline. These TCRs come from a human donor with classical Hodgkin lymphoma. Each CDR3 is given with its conserved first and last residue. D genes are given only for firm matches. The listing skips clone size in some rows; elsewhere it reads once, few, many or a size class.

>TRBV27|.|.|TRBJ2-5
CASSREFSYQETQYF
TGTGCCAGCAGTAGGGAGTTCTCGTACCAAGAGACCCAGTACTTC
>TRBV6-4|.|.|TRBJ1-2
CASPRDFINYGYTF
TGTGCCAGCCCGCGGGACTTCATTAACTATGGCTACACCTTC
>TRBV6-5|.|TRBD2|TRBJ2-1
CASSFLAGLDEQFF
TGTGCCAGCAGTTTCCTAGCGGGGTTGGATGAGCAGTTCTTC
>TRBV13|few|TRBD1|TRBJ1-6
CASSLDRGGNSPLHF
TGTGCCAGCAGCTTAGACAGGGGAGGTAATTCACCCCTCCACTTT
>TRBV9|.|.|TRBJ2-7
CASSVSGTSTYEQYF
TGTGCCAGCAGCGTCTCCGGGACGAGTACCTACGAGCAGTACTTC
>TRBV27|large|.|TRBJ2-7
CASSNTPGTRYEQYF
TGTGCCAGCAGTAACACCCCTGGGACCCGATACGAGCAGTACTTC
>TRBV18|few|TRBD1|TRBJ2-7
CASSAKSKPGQGLPYEQYF
TGTGCCAGCTCAGCCAAGTCAAAGCCGGGACAGGGTTTACCCTACGAGCAGTACTTC
>TRBV5-4|.|TRBD1|TRBJ2-7
CASSPGTGGYEQYF
TGTGCCAGCAGCCCTGGGACAGGGGGGTACGAGCAGTACTTC
>TRBV10-3|.|TRBD1|TRBJ1-5
CATQMKWTGSIISNQPQHF
TGTGCCACCCAGATGAAATGGACAGGGAGTATCATTAGCAATCAGCCCCAGCATTTT
>TRBV30|large|.|TRBJ1-1
CAWSSYRVNTEAFF
TGTGCCTGGAGTTCGTACAGGGTGAACACTGAAGCTTTCTTT
>TRBV7-9|.|TRBD1|TRBJ2-1
CASSVGGSGNEQFF
TGTGCCAGCAGCGTAGGGGGCTCTGGGAATGAGCAGTTCTTC
>TRBV14|.|.|TRBJ2-4
CASSRLGAKNIQYF
TGTGCCAGCAGCCGACTAGGGGCCAAAAACATTCAGTACTTC
>TRBV10-2|.|.|TRBJ1-5
CASSEVGHLGDTLIQPQHF
TGCGCCAGCAGTGAAGTCGGTCACCTAGGGGACACTCTGATTCAGCCCCAGCATTTT
>TRBV7-2|.|TRBD1|TRBJ2-7
CASSPGGYEQYF
TGTGCCAGCAGCCCAGGGGGATACGAGCAGTACTTC
>TRBV30|.|.|TRBJ1-2
CATSPGTTGYGYTF
TGTGCGACCAGCCCCGGGACAACAGGCTATGGCTACACCTTC
>TRBV10-3|once|TRBD1|TRBJ2-1
CAISEGDRATYNEQFF
TGTGCCATCAGTGAGGGAGACAGGGCAACCTACAATGAGCAGTTCTTC
>TRBV2|once|.|TRBJ1-4
CASSVARGRNEKLFF
TGTGCCAGCAGTGTAGCCAGGGGCCGGAATGAAAAACTGTTTTTT
>TRBV11-1|.|TRBD1|TRBJ2-5
CASSSNRDSETQYF
TGTGCCAGCAGCTCAAACAGGGACAGCGAGACCCAGTACTTC